This TCR beta chain was documented in a study of Graves' ophthalmopathy and Graves' hyperthyroidism. Study-level findings and limits: Most thyroid-expanded clonotypes exceeding 0.001 frequency were also found in blood.

Per germline, CDR1 MGHDK and CDR2 SYGVNS. V lost 6 bases and J 1 base, leaving 15 bases between the germline ends. The CDR3 runs 15 residues. Clinicians made diagnoses from clinical symptoms, serum thyroxine, TRAb, thyroid ultrasound and orbital computed tomography. Notes on this clonotype: What it recognizes is unknown.

Amplification from RNA transcripts yielded the TCR beta CDR3 regions. HTBI primers were used in a first-round RT-PCR, which preceded a second-round multiplex PCR. Each CDR3 protein is one row after TCRdb ran MiXCR on the multiplex PCR reads. Of 200,000 to 300,000 distinct CDR3 sequences in the sample, 45% were seen once. The sequence derives from an adult man with Graves' ophthalmopathy. This chain joins TRBV25-1 and TRBJ1-1; weak D call: TRBD1 (5 bases). The sequenced sample consisted of peripheral blood. CDR3 protein: CASRTTGRGNTEAFF. As DNA, the CDR3 is TGTGCCAGCAGGACTACTGGGAGGGGGAACACTGAAGCTTTCTTT.